This entry is about one T cell receptor beta chain. As processed by the authors: Amplification of reference gene primers provided the estimated nucleated cell counts. Only in-frame clones appear in the TCRdb table, and some are missing; sequencing was by immunoSEQ multiplex PCR. The DNA was the basis for D and trimming; V, J and clone size are from that table. Counted here are around 150,000 clones, around 80% occurring once; the ten biggest clones make up roughly 17%. The CDR3 is 17 amino acids. The data are from a study of blood T cell repertoires in COVID-19. Across the study: Specimens from acute and convalescent COVID-19 originated in the United States, Italy and Spain. From T cells, B-cell-depleted T cells, or PBMCs came the material, which was cDNA or gDNA.

The source is a man aged 45-60 years with acute or convalescent COVID-19. V usage is TRBV21-1 and J usage is TRBJ2-4; the table's TRBD1 call for D was not verified on the DNA. TRBV21-1 is noted as a pseudogene. Sequenced sample: peripheral blood. The CDR3 DNA reads TGTGCCAGCAGCCCCCCCGACAGGCTTATAGCCAAAAACATTCAGTACTTC. It is translated as CASSPPDRLIAKNIQYF.